One sample yielded the 32 T cell receptor beta chains listed below, sequenced in a study of blood T cell repertoires in COVID-19 (dated by TCRdb to the early 2020s). Libraries were made using the immunoSEQ multiplex PCR assay. Entries here come from immuneACCESS through TCRdb and include only in-frame sequences with V and J called. Some clones fail to appear in such tables; in the studies checked, an unresolved V gene covers under half of the shortfall, and the cause of the remainder is unknown. The sample table lists approximately 180,000 clones, approximately 79% of them with a count of one. Clones ranked in the top ten supply roughly 28% of the sample. Sample: peripheral blood. The receptors stem from a woman in her 70s with acute or convalescent COVID-19.

The V and J genes are TRBV6-1 and TRBJ2-7; TRBD1 matches at 7 bases. V was clipped by 2 bases and J by 3 bases; unmatched bases: 4. The CDR3 spans 14 residues. CDR1 MNHNS and CDR2 SASEGT come from the germline V gene. CDR3 sequence (DNA): TGTGCCAGCAGTGAATTTCGGGACAGCTACGAGCAGTACTTC. Its translation is CASSEFRDSYEQYF.

This clone appeared a single time. Here the CDR3 DNA reads TGTGCCAGCAGCTTGGTTGGCAGGGGGTCCTATGGCTACACCTTC. Translating it yields CASSLVGRGSYGYTF. This chain connects TRBV5-4 to TRBJ1-2; 7 bases agree with TRBD1. The V gene end was trimmed by 0 bases and the J gene end by 4 bases; junction bases not matched to a gene: 6. CDR1 is SGHNT and CDR2 is YYREEE in the germline V gene (reference sequence). The CDR3 sequence is 15 residues long.

The chain has TRBV5-1 and TRBJ1-1; the D gene is possibly TRBD1 (6 bases). The ends were cut back, 4 bases at V and 1 base at J, with 11 bases in the middle. This CDR3 is 14 amino acids long. CDR1 and CDR2 (germline): SGHRS, YFSETQ. The CDR3, as DNA: TGCGCCAGCAGCAATCAGGGGAGGAACACTGAAGCTTTCTTT. Residues: CASSNQGRNTEAFF.

The J gene is TRBJ1-2, the V gene TRBV5-1, with D possibly being TRBD1 (6 bases). V was cut by 4 bases and J by 7 bases, with 23 bases left in between. The CDR3 sequence is 16 residues long. Germline V gene data show CDR1 as SGHRS and CDR2 as YFSETQ. The CDR3 DNA reads TGCGCCAGCAGCCTCGGGGTAATACAGGGTCTGAGTGGCTACACCTTC. Protein sequence: CASSLGVIQGLSGYTF.

This sequence joins TRBV6-6 and TRBJ1-5, with 9 bases aligning to TRBD1. The CDR3 is 15 amino acids. The V and J ends lost 5 bases and 7 bases, in that order; junction bases with no gene match: 9. Germline V gives CDR1 MNHNY, CDR2 SVGAGI (reference sequence). In nucleotides, the CDR3 is TGTGCCAGCAGTCAGGTGGGACAGGGAGGACAGCCCCAGCATTTT. It specifies CASSQVGQGGQPQHF.

This clone was seen just once. The V gene is TRBV3-1 (or the pseudogene TRBV3-2), the J gene TRBJ2-1; 12 positions match TRBD2. From germline, CDR1 is LGHDT and CDR2 YNNKEL (reference sequence). After removal of 4 bases from V and 6 bases from J, the junction contained 7 bases not matched to a gene. The CDR3 runs 16 residues. The CDR3 loop reads CASSLRLAGERNEQFF. The CDR3 region has the DNA TGTGCCAGCAGCCTGAGACTAGCGGGAGAGCGCAATGAGCAGTTCTTC.

Here the CDR3 reads CASSPSSSGGSYEQYF. The CDR3 DNA follows: TGTGCCAGCAGCCCCTCGTCTAGCGGGGGCTCCTACGAGCAGTACTTC. The gene calls are TRBV6-6 and TRBJ2-7; 10 bases match TRBD2. The CDR3 is 16 residues long. Per germline, CDR1 MNHNY and CDR2 SVGAGI (reference sequence). With V trimmed by 6 bases and J by 0 bases, 8 bases remained unmatched.

This clone showed up just a few times. This chain joins TRBV19 and TRBJ1-6; possible D gene TRBD1, 5 bases. The V gene's germline CDR1 is LNHDA and CDR2 SQIVND (reference sequence). Trimming cost V 9 bases and J 3 bases, with 15 bases left between them. There are 15 residues in the CDR3. The CDR3 nucleotides are TGTGCCAGCCGTCGAGGGACTCTCTATAATTCACCCCTCCACTTT. It translates to CASRRGTLYNSPLHF.

This clone was picked up one time. Here the CDR3 DNA reads TGCGCCAGCAGTGATAGTTTTACTAGCGAGGCCTACGAGCAGTACTTC. It specifies CASSDSFTSEAYEQYF. J is TRBJ2-7 and V is TRBV10-1, with 7 bases that match TRBD2. The CDR3 is 16 amino acids. Germline values: CDR1 WNHNN, CDR2 SYGVQD (reference sequence). Germline trimming cut 3 bases from V and 2 bases from J; bases unmatched to any gene: 10.

The chain joins TRBV9 to TRBJ2-1; weak D call: TRBD1 (5 bases). Germline loops: CDR1 SGDLS, CDR2 YYNGEE. There are 16 residues in the CDR3. V shed 0 bases and J shed 5 bases, with 15 bases lying between them. In DNA form, the CDR3 reads TGTGCCAGCAGCGTAGCTGCCTACAGGTACCACAATGAGCAGTTCTTC. This sequence encodes CASSVAAYRYHNEQFF.

Of note for this clone: At one end the junction does not follow the germline gene, possibly because of a read error. This chain connects TRBV7-3 to TRBJ2-5; TRBD2 is a possible D gene (6 bases). The CDR3 contains 13 residues. CDR1 and CDR2 from the germline V gene are SGHTA and FQGTGA. The CDR3 DNA is TGTGCCAGCAGCCGGGGGTTAACAGGCGATATGGACTTC. Translated: CASSRGLTGDMDF. The variable domain in full, with the rest retrieved from reference TRBV7-3 and TRBJ2-5, is GAGVSQTPSNKVTEKGKYVELRCDPISGHTALYWYRQSLGQGPEFLIYFQGTGAADDSGLPNDRFFAVRPEGSVSTLKIQRTERGDSAVYLCASSRGLTGDMDFGPGTRLLVL.

The rearrangement uses TRBV7-3 and TRBJ1-6; 9 bases agree with TRBD1. Germline V lookup: CDR1 SGHTA, CDR2 FQGTGA. The CDR3 length is 18 residues. V lost 1 base and J lost 10; bases outside the gene matches: 14. This CDR3 reads CASSLITWSDRGASPLHF. The DNA of the CDR3 is TGTGCCAGCAGCTTAATTACATGGTCGGACAGGGGAGCCTCACCCCTCCACTTT. The variable domain in full, with the rest retrieved from reference TRBV7-3 and TRBJ1-6, is GAGVSQTPSNKVTEKGKYVELRCDPISGHTALYWYRQSLGQGPEFLIYFQGTGAADDSGLPNDRFFAVRPEGSVSTLKIQRTERGDSAVYLCASSLITWSDRGASPLHFGNGTRLTVT.

The chain uses TRBV28 and TRBJ2-5; TRBD1 matches 10 bases. J was trimmed by 4 bases and V by 6 bases; bases with no gene match: 14. CDR1 and CDR2 from the germline V gene are MDHEN and SYDVKM. The length of the CDR3 is 17 residues. CDR3 sequence reads: CASRPSIPRTGGETQYF. The CDR3 DNA follows: TGTGCCAGCAGGCCCTCGATCCCTCGGACAGGGGGAGAGACCCAGTACTTC.

The V and J genes are TRBV2 and TRBJ1-1; D unresolved. With 0 bases removed from V and 6 bases from J, the gap between germline ends came to 8 bases. Germline CDR1 reads SNHLY; CDR2 reads FYNNEI. The CDR3 runs to 13 residues. CDR3 sequence (DNA): TGTGCCAGCAGTGAAGCGCGACGGGCTGAAGCTTTCTTT. Translating it yields CASSEARRAEAFF.

The chain employs TRBV7-9 and TRBJ2-1; 7 positions agree with TRBD2. Trimming at V came to 3 bases and at J to 4 bases, leaving 6 bases not matched to a gene. The germline V gene has CDR1 SEHNR and CDR2 FQNEAQ (reference sequence). The CDR3 has 15 amino acids. The CDR3 region is CASSFRASGYNEQFF. DNA of the CDR3: TGTGCCAGCAGCTTTCGGGCTAGCGGATACAATGAGCAGTTCTTC.

This clone came up once. V gene TRBV19 combines with J gene TRBJ2-2; TRBD2 matches 14 bases. CDR3 size: 16 residues. Per the germline V gene, CDR1 is LNHDA and CDR2 is SQIVND (reference sequence). Trimming at V came to 5 bases and at J to 5 bases, leaving 4 bases not matched to a gene. The CDR3 spells CASSSRTSGRTGELFF. Written as DNA, the CDR3 is TGTGCCAGTAGTTCCCGGACTAGCGGGAGGACCGGGGAGCTGTTTTTT.

The genes are TRBV19 and TRBJ1-1, with D uncertain. The CDR3 is 13 residues long. The germline CDR1 and CDR2 sequences are LNHDA and SQIVND (reference sequence). Trimming left V 8 bases short and J 6 bases short, with 16 bases between. CDR3 DNA: TGTGCCAGTCGGAGAAGTTTGACCGCTGAAGCTTTCTTT. Encoded protein: CASRRSLTAEAFF.

The J gene is TRBJ2-2, the V gene TRBV24-1, with D perhaps TRBD2 (5 bases). V was clipped by 1 base and J by 0 bases, with 8 bases between them. Germline V gives CDR1 KGHDR, CDR2 SFDVKD. The CDR3 extends over 16 amino acids. DNA for the CDR3: TGTGCCACCAGTGATTTTGGGAGTTCGAACACCGGGGAGCTGTTTTTT. As protein: CATSDFGSSNTGELFF.

The chain joins TRBV19 to TRBJ1-3; 7 nucleotides match TRBD1. This CDR3 spans 15 amino acids. Germline V lookup: CDR1 LNHDA, CDR2 SQIVND (reference sequence). V trimming: 6 bases; J trimming: 0 bases; junction bases outside the gene matches: 5. The CDR3 spells CASRPTGSSGNTIYF. Written as DNA, the CDR3 is TGTGCCAGTAGGCCGACAGGGTCCTCTGGAAACACCATATATTTT.

V is TRBV27 and J is TRBJ2-2, with 7 bases identical to TRBD1. Germline CDR1 MNHEY, CDR2 SMNVEV (reference sequence). The CDR3 runs to 14 residues. V shed 5 bases and J 5 bases; nucleotides not matched to a gene: 5. The CDR3 bases are TGTGCCAGCAGTGCGAACAGGGGAACCGGGGAGCTGTTTTTT. It translates to CASSANRGTGELFF.

The chain carries TRBV30 and TRBJ1-2; TRBD1 matches 7 bases. Losses at the gene ends were 5 bases for V and 7 bases for J; bases not matched to a gene: 10. Germline V gene sequence: CDR1 GTSNPN, CDR2 SVGIG (reference sequence). The CDR3 has 13 residues. The CDR3 loop is CAWGRQGTSGYTF. For the CDR3, the DNA is TGTGCCTGGGGAAGACAGGGTACGTCTGGCTACACCTTC.

V usage is TRBV24-1 and J usage is TRBJ2-2; tentative D call: TRBD1 (6 bases). This CDR3 is built from 16 residues. CDR1 and CDR2 from the germline V gene are KGHDR and SFDVKD. With 3 bases removed from V and 1 base from J, the gap between germline ends came to 11 bases. In nucleotides, the CDR3 is TGTGCCACCAGTGATGTCGGGACAAAGAACACCGGGGAGCTGTTTTTT. This encodes CATSDVGTKNTGELFF.

This clone was observed a handful of times. The identical CDR3 is also encoded by other nucleotide sequences in the sample. The gene calls are TRBV5-1 and TRBJ2-1, with D hard to call. V was clipped by 0 bases and J by 0 bases, with 7 bases between them. The germline gives CDR1 SGHRS, CDR2 YFSETQ. This CDR3 is built from 15 residues. CDR3 nucleotide sequence: TGCGCCAGCAGCTTGGGCTCTAGCTCCTACAATGAGCAGTTCTTC. Its translation: CASSLGSSSYNEQFF.

V and J are TRBV2 and TRBJ2-7; D may be TRBD2 (5 bases). The CDR3 consists of 14 residues. The V end was cut by 3 bases, the J end by 3 bases, with 12 bases between. CDR1 is SNHLY, CDR2 FYNNEI, per germline. The CDR3 spells CASSDGRGSYEQYF. The CDR3 DNA follows: TGTGCCAGCAGTGATGGTCGGGGAAGCTACGAGCAGTACTTC.

The CDR3 spells CASSLGASEQYF. CDR3 in DNA: TGTGCCAGCAGCTTGGGGGCCTCCGAGCAGTACTTC. The V gene is TRBV7-9, the J gene TRBJ2-7; D perhaps matches TRBD1 (6 bases). The CDR3 runs to 12 residues. V was shortened by 3 bases and J by 6 bases, with 9 bases between the two germline ends. In germline, CDR1 is SEHNR, CDR2 FQNEAQ (reference sequence).

The chain links TRBV10-3 to TRBJ1-4; D is possibly TRBD1 (5 bases). Trimming cost V 2 bases and J 7 bases, with 11 bases left between them. The CDR3 spans 14 residues. Germline loops: CDR1 ENHRY, CDR2 SYGVKD. The CDR3 reads CAISERWGGEKLFF. The CDR3 DNA sequence: TGTGCCATCAGTGAGCGTTGGGGCGGTGAAAAACTGTTTTTT.

V usage is TRBV28 and J usage is TRBJ1-5, with TRBD1 as a possible D gene (5 bases). Germline V gene lookup returns CDR1 MDHEN and CDR2 SYDVKM. The CDR3 is made up of 12 amino acids. CDR3 DNA sequence: TGTGCGTGCAGCGTAAGGGGTCAGCCCCAGCATTTT. This sequence encodes CACSVRGQPQHF.

V and J are TRBV14 and TRBJ1-2; D might be TRBD1 (6 bases). This CDR3 region has 13 residues. Germline V CDR1 and CDR2: SGHDN, FVKESK. V was cut by 2 bases and J by 8 bases, with 12 bases left in between. The CDR3 coding sequence is TGTGCCAGCAGCCAAACAGGGCTAGGCGGCTACACCTTC. It translates to CASSQTGLGGYTF.

The V gene is TRBV18, the J gene TRBJ1-1; TRBD1 might be the D (5 bases). Trimming removed 2 bases from V and 2 bases from J, with 15 bases in between. CDR1 is KGHSH and CDR2 is LQKENI in the germline V gene. This CDR3 contains 16 residues. Here the CDR3 DNA reads TGTGCCAGCTCACCAACGGAGGGGCGGGGAAACACTGAAGCTTTCTTT. Its protein is CASSPTEGRGNTEAFF.

A remark on this clone: Other DNA sequences in the same sample also yield this CDR3. The CDR3: CASSQDRGYTF. The CDR3 nucleotides are TGTGCCAGCAGCCAAGATCGGGGGTACACCTTC. The chain links TRBV3-1 (or the pseudogene TRBV3-2) to TRBJ1-2, with D possibly being TRBD1 (5 bases). The CDR3 loop spans 11 amino acids. The V end lost 0 bases, the J end lost 11 bases, and 7 bases lay between the germline ends. From germline, CDR1 is LGHDT and CDR2 YNNKEL (reference sequence).

The chain joins TRBV18 to TRBJ1-5; 7 bases line up with TRBD1. J gave up 2 bases and V 5 bases, and 3 bases lay outside the gene matches. Germline V gene lookup returns CDR1 KGHSH and CDR2 LQKENI. This CDR3 has 14 residues. The DNA for the CDR3 is TGTGCCAGCTCAATCGACAGGGGCAATCAGCCCCAGCATTTT. It specifies CASSIDRGNQPQHF. The whole variable domain, filled in from reference TRBV18 and TRBJ1-5, reads NAGVMQNPRHLVRRRGQEARLRCSPMKGHSHVYWYRQLPEEGLKFMVYLQKENIIDESGMPKERFSAEFPKEGPSILRIQQVVRGDSAAYFCASSIDRGNQPQHFGDGTRLSIL.

The chain combines TRBV5-1 with TRBJ2-7; a possible D gene is TRBD2 (6 bases). Per the germline V gene, CDR1 is SGHRS and CDR2 is YFSETQ. The V and J ends lost 4 bases and 7 bases respectively, with 15 bases between them. The CDR3 extends over 13 amino acids. CDR3 in amino acids: CASSQTAGREQYF. In DNA, the CDR3 is TGCGCCAGCAGCCAGACAGCCGGGAGAGAGCAGTACTTC.